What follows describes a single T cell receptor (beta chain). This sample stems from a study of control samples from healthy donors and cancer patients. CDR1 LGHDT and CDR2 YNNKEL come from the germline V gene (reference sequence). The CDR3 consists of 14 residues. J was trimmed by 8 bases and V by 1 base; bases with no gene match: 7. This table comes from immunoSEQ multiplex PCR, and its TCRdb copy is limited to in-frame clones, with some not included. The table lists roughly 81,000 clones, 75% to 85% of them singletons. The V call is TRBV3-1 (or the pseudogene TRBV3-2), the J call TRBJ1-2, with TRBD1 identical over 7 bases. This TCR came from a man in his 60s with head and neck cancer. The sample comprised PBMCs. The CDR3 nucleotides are TGTGCCAGCAGCCAAGGGGAGAACAGGGGCGGCTACACCTTC. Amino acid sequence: CASSQGENRGGYTF.